The clone carrying this T cell receptor beta chain was found a few times. The antigen remains unidentified. Unique molecular identifiers were present on the cDNA, and a universal primer site came from template switching. TCRdb recomputed calls from the 5' RACE reads with MiXCR, one row per CDR3 protein. The sample gives 400,000 to 500,000 distinct CDR3 sequences, less than 20% of which show up once; less than 15% is in the top ten. This sample was included in a study of identical twins. Whole-study findings and limits: Out-of-frame alpha sequences shared by twins showed excess low generation probability. Memory repertoires showed no such pattern, whereas abundant cord blood beta clonotypes carried fewer insertions. These conclusions were based on statistical analysis (cross-sectional, not following the same donors).

The CDR3 covers 16 residues. V was trimmed by 0 bases and J by 0 bases, leaving 13 bases between them. Germline V gene sequence: CDR1 DFQATT, CDR2 SNEGSKA (reference sequence). The sequenced sample consisted of naive T cells sorted from blood. This TCR came from a man aged 50-60 years in good health. The chain joins TRBV20-1 to TRBJ2-3; D may be TRBD1 (6 bases). CDR3 residues: CSARDPAGASTDTQYF. The CDR3 region has the DNA TGCAGTGCTAGAGATCCGGCAGGGGCGAGCACAGATACGCAGTATTTT.